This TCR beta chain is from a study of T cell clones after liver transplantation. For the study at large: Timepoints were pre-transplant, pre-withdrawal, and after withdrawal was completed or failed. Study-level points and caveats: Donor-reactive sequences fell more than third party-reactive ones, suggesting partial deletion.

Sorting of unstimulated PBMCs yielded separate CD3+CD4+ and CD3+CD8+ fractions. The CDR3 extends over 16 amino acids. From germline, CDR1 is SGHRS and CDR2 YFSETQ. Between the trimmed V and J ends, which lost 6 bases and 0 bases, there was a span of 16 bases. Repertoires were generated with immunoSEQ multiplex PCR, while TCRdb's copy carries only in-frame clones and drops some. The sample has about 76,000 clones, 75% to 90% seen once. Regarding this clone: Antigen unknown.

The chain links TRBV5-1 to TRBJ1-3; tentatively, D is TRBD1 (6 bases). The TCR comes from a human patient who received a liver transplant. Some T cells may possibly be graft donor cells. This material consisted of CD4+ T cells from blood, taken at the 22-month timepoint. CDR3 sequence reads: CASKDRLGYSGNTIYF. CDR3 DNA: TGCGCCAGCAAGGACAGACTGGGCTACTCTGGAAACACCATATATTTT.